A single sample is the source of the 2 T cell receptor beta chains below, sequenced in a study of blood T cell repertoires in COVID-19. Here immunoSEQ multiplex PCR was the method, and the copy in TCRdb shows in-frame clones only, minus some. The data contain about 370,000 clones, around 89% of them singletons. Sequenced material: PBMCs or T cells enriched from blood (not recorded which). All receptors come from a man between 18 and 35 years old who had recovered from COVID-19.

The chain carries TRBV2 and TRBJ1-3; TRBD1 is a possible D gene (6 bases). CDR3 length: 15 amino acids. V was clipped by 4 bases and J by 9 bases, with 19 bases between them. Germline-derived CDR1 and CDR2 are SNHLY and FYNNEI. The CDR3 sequence is CASSGTKAGDGTIYF. DNA of the CDR3: TGTGCCAGCAGTGGGACCAAGGCAGGGGATGGCACCATATATTTT.

The V call is TRBV3-1 (or the pseudogene TRBV3-2), the J call TRBJ2-5; D gene uncertain. The germline CDR1 and CDR2 sequences are LGHDT and YNNKEL (reference sequence). The V end was cut by 3 bases, the J end by 1 base, with 6 bases between. The CDR3 length is 13 residues. The CDR3 sequence: CASSQGSQETQYF. The DNA of the CDR3 is TGTGCCAGCAGCCAGGGCAGCCAAGAGACCCAGTACTTC.